The entry that follows covers one TCR beta chain sequence. This entry is derived from a study of spatial heterogeneity in lung cancer. Study details: Raw sequencing reads included, on average, more than 8.5 appearances of each unique TCR and UMI combination.

Germline V gene sequence: CDR1 SGHRS, CDR2 YFSETQ. V shed 5 bases and J 6 bases; nucleotides not matched to a gene: 7. The CDR3 covers 13 residues. In the library, each TCR cDNA molecule bore its own unique molecular identifier. Each CDR3 protein gets one entry after TCRdb re-called the 5' RACE reads with MiXCR. The sample records around 13,000 distinct CDR3 sequences, approximately 14% being singletons. This sample's time point: sample taken at primary tumor resection. Researchers sequenced whole RNA taken from tumor, nontumor lung or frozen PBMC without sorting. The donors comprised some 70 untreated early-stage non-small cell lung cancer patients.

This sequence joins TRBV5-1 and TRBJ2-7; 8 positions agree with TRBD1. The sample in question was PBMCs, obtained at surgery. This TCR was sampled from a male donor with early-stage non-small cell lung cancer. The DNA for the CDR3 is TGCGCCAGCAGTATGACAGGGGCAGCCGAGCAGTACTTC. It yields the protein CASSMTGAAEQYF. Looking up the rest from reference TRBV5-1 and TRBJ2-7 gives the full variable domain: KAGVTQTPRYLIKTRGQQVTLSCSPISGHRSVSWYQQTPGQGLQFLFEYFSETQRNKGNFPGRFSGRQFSNSRSEMNVSTLELGDSALYLCASSMTGAAEQYFGPGTRLTVT.